This T cell receptor (beta chain) was recorded in a study of shared clonotypes between healthy human individuals. Study-level points and caveats: Apart from blood, nothing was sampled; tissue repertoires likely differ.

Germline V gene data show CDR1 as SGHVS and CDR2 as FQNEAQ. The CDR3 is 14 amino acids. As concerns this clone: Its antigen is not known.

Clones were sequenced by immunoSEQ multiplex PCR, and TCRdb holds only the in-frame ones, with some missing. Of roughly 660,000 clones in the sample, about 90% are singletons; the top ten hold 34%. The source of this sequence is a man between 18 and 35 years old in good health. Some clones in this sample may be carry-over from other donors' samples. The chain has TRBV7-8 and TRBJ2-5, with unresolved D. The end of the DNA aligns better with TRBJ2-7, so the J call may be wrong. Specimen: memory CD8+ T cells from PBMCs. Subset defined: CD45RO+ cells pooled with CCR7-negative TemRA cells. CDR3 loop: CASSPLMPPYEQYF. The CDR3 DNA reads TGTGCCAGCAGCCCCTTAATGCCTCCCTACGAGCAGTACTTC.